This T cell receptor (beta chain) was captured by sequencing in a study of early T cells in non-severe SARS-CoV-2 infection. Study at large: RNA in bulk from unsorted whole blood was sequenced, and chains were unpaired.

A word on this clonotype: Its target is not known.

Study results and limitations: Matching with VDJdb favored anti-spike CD8 responses (missing private and CD4 specificities).

The library protocol tagged individual cDNA molecules with unique molecular identifiers. TCRdb re-called the 5' RACE reads with MiXCR, one entry per CDR3 protein. The sample shows 50,000 to 65,000 distinct CDR3 sequences, roughly 12% of them seen only once. The TCR was taken from an adult who was a healthcare worker with PCR-confirmed SARS-CoV-2 infection or an uninfected control (not recorded which). This sample comprised whole blood, obtained at baseline.

CDR3 nucleotides: TGTGCCACCAGAGGGACGGATTCCTACAATGAGCAGTTCTTC. This sequence encodes CATRGTDSYNEQFF. The chain uses TRBV15 and TRBJ2-1; the D call may be TRBD1 or TRBD2 (5 bases each). From germline, CDR1 is LNHNV and CDR2 YYDKDF (reference sequence). The V end was cut by 6 bases, the J end by 1 base, with 10 bases between. There are 14 residues in the CDR3.